This T cell receptor (beta chain) was obtained from a study of cytomegalovirus exposure and HLA in healthy donors. Primers: 60 Vbeta forward and 13 Jbeta reverse. Assay used: immunoSEQ multiplex PCR; TCRdb lists only in-frame clones, some missing. The sample consists of approximately 130,000 clones, about 9.4% of them appearing once. The length of the CDR3 is 15 residues. V shed 6 bases and J shed 5 bases, with 20 bases lying between them. CDR1 and CDR2 from the germline V gene are MDHEN and SYDVKM. Input material: PBMCs. The genes are TRBV28 and TRBJ2-7; D not certain. The source of this sequence is a woman aged 40 to 50 in good health and CMV-seropositive. The chain's CDR3 is CASSRTAIMGHEQYF. DNA of the CDR3: TGTGCCAGCAGCCGAACCGCAATCATGGGCCACGAGCAGTACTTC.